Below, one T cell receptor beta chain is given with its context. Molecular barcoded adaptors covering alpha/delta and beta/gamma chains were used on about 390 ng RNA. A single record per CDR3 protein comes from TCRdb applying MiXCR to the reads. The sample includes 8,500 to 9,500 distinct CDR3 sequences, about a sixth of them seen just once. Per germline, CDR1 SEHNR and CDR2 FQNEAQ (reference sequence). This CDR3 is 18 amino acids long. The V and J ends lost 1 base and 4 bases, in that order; junction bases with no gene match: 8. This specimen belongs to a study of read filtering for tumor transcriptome and immune sequencing.

This chain connects TRBV7-9 to TRBJ2-6, with 9 bases identical to TRBD2. Sequencing was performed on a population of CD138-negative cells sorted from bone marrow. The source is a donor aged 40 or older with multiple myeloma. This CDR3 reads CASSLVSPSGDGANVLTF. CDR3 nucleotide sequence: TGTGCCAGCAGCTTAGTTAGCCCTAGCGGGGACGGGGCCAACGTCCTGACTTTC.